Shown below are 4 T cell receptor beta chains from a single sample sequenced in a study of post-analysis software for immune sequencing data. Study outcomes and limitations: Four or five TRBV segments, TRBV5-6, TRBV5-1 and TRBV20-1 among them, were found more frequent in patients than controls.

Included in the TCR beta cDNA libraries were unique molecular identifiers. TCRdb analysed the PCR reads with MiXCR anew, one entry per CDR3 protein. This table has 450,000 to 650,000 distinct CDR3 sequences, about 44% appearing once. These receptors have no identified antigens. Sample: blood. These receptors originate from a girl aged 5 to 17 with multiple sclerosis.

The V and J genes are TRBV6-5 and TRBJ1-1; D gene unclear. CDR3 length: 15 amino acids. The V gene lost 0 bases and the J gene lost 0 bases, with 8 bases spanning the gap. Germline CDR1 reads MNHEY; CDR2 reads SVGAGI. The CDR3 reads CASSYSDGMNTEAFF. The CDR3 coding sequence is TGTGCCAGCAGTTACTCAGACGGAATGAACACTGAAGCTTTCTTT.

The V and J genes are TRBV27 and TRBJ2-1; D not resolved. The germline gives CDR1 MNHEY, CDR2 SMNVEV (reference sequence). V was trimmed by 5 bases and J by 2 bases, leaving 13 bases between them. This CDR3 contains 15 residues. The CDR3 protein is CASSPSQRAYNEQFF. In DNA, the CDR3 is TGTGCCAGCAGTCCCTCGCAGCGCGCCTACAATGAGCAGTTCTTC.

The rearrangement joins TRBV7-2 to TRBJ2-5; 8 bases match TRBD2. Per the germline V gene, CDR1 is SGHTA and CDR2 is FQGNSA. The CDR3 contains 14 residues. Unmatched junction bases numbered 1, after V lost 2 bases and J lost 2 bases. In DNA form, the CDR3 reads TGTGCCAGCAGCTTAAGCGGGAGACAAGAGACCCAGTACTTC. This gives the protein CASSLSGRQETQYF.

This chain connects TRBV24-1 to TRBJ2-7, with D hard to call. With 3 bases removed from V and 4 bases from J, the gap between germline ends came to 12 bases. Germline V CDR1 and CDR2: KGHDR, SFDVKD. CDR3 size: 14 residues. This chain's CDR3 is CATSDPGTEYEQYF. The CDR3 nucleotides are TGTGCCACCAGTGATCCCGGTACAGAATACGAGCAGTACTTC.